Below, one TCR beta chain is given with its context. Its target is not known. The record originates from a study of cytomegalovirus exposure and HLA in healthy donors. The study, taken as a whole, reports: A list of 150 or so TCR beta chains associated with cytomegalovirus was given. A later analysis appeared to link common viral pathogens to several of the most significant clusters.

This PCR relied on a set of 60 Vbeta primers and 13 Jbeta primers. Original methodology: A later analysis tallied about 80 million unique TCR beta chains, roughly 11 million of them shared. Measured with immunoSEQ multiplex PCR; TCRdb has only the in-frame clones, and not every one. V and J calls and clone size are given by that table; D and trimming were obtained from the DNA. The sample contains under 200,000 clones, 85% of which appear only once. CDR1 is MNHEY, CDR2 SMNVEV, per germline (reference sequence). V shed 2 bases and J shed 3 bases, with 12 bases lying between them. The CDR3 has 15 residues.

The sequenced sample consisted of PBMCs. The chain uses TRBV27 and TRBJ2-3, with D possibly being TRBD2 (6 bases). The TCR was taken from a woman between 45 and 65 years old in good health and CMV-seronegative. The chain's CDR3 is CASSLLARVTDTQYF. Written as DNA, the CDR3 is TGTGCCAGCAGTTTACTAGCGAGAGTGACAGATACGCAGTATTTT.